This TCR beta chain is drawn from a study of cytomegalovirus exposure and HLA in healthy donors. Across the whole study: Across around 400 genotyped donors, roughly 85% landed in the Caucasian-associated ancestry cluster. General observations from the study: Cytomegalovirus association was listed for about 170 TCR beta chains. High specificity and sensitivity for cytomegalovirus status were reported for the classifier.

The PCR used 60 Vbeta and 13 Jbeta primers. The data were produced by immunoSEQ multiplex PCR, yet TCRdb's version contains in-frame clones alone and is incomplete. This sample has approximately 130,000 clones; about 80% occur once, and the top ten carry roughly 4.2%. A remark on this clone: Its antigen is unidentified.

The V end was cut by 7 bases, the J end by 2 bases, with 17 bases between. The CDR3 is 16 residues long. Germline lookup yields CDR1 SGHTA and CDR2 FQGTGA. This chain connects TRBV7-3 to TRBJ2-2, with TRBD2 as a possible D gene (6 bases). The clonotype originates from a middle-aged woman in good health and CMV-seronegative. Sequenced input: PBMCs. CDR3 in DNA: TGTGCCAGCACCCCGAACGGGGGATCCAACACCGGGGAGCTGTTTTTT. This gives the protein CASTPNGGSNTGELFF.